The 23 T cell receptor beta chains in this list originate from one sample, sequenced in a study of T cells in Graves' hyperthyroidism and ophthalmopathy. Authors of the study amplified TCR beta CDR3 regions from RNA transcripts. The HTBI set primed first-round TCR CDR3 RT-PCR. TCRdb re-called the multiplex PCR reads with MiXCR, one entry per CDR3 protein. This sample has over 500,000 distinct CDR3 sequences, with about 16% found just once. Sequenced input: blood. These receptors came from a young woman with Graves' ophthalmopathy.

This clonotype was counted many times. The CDR3 sequence is CAWSPVPLGREEQFF. The CDR3 bases are TGTGCCTGGAGTCCAGTACCCCTCGGGAGGGAAGAGCAGTTCTTC. This sequence joins TRBV30 and TRBJ2-1; 8 bases are a match to TRBD2. The trim removed 2 bases at V and 10 bases at J, leaving 13 bases unmatched. Germline V gene lookup returns CDR1 GTSNPN and CDR2 SVGIG (reference sequence). This CDR3 region has 15 residues.

V is TRBV4-3 and J is TRBJ2-2; D is undetermined. From germline, CDR1 is LGHNA and CDR2 YSLEER. V lost 0 bases and J 2 bases, leaving 10 bases between the germline ends. The length of the CDR3 is 16 residues. The CDR3 loop is CASSQDFTINTGELFF. In nucleotides, the CDR3 is TGCGCCAGCAGCCAAGACTTTACCATCAACACCGGGGAGCTGTTTTTT.

This clonotype was detected ten times or more. This sequence joins TRBV12-3 or TRBV12-4 and TRBJ2-3; TRBD2 agrees at 7 bases. The CDR3 spans 18 residues. With V trimmed by 5 bases and J by 2 bases, 16 bases remained unmatched. This CDR3 is CASSPGRVIAGFTDTQYF. The CDR3 nucleotides read TGTGCCAGCAGTCCGGGGCGGGTAATAGCGGGCTTCACAGATACGCAGTATTTT.

This clonotype was recorded at least ten times. The chain is built from TRBV7-2 and TRBJ2-4; 9 bases are shared with TRBD2. Germline V gene data show CDR1 as SGHTA and CDR2 as FQGNSA. The length of the CDR3 is 19 residues. V trimming: 5 bases; J trimming: 0 bases; junction bases outside the gene matches: 14. CDR3 region: CASSPDEREELLAKNIQYF. The CDR3 nucleotides are TGTGCCAGCAGCCCGGATGAGCGGGAGGAATTATTAGCCAAAAACATTCAGTACTTC. The whole variable domain, filled in from reference TRBV7-2 and TRBJ2-4, reads GAGVSQSPSNKVTEKGKDVELRCDPISGHTALYWYRQSLGQGLEFLIYFQGNSAPDKSGLPSDRFSAERTGGSVSTLTIQRTQQEDSAVYLCASSPDEREELLAKNIQYFGAGTRLSVL.

This clonotype has just a few counts. J is TRBJ2-4 and V is TRBV7-8; TRBD2 matches at 8 bases. Germline V gene data show CDR1 as SGHVS and CDR2 as FQNEAQ. The V segment lost 1 base and the J segment 0 bases; nucleotides outside the gene matches: 5. The CDR3 is 17 residues long. CDR3 protein: CASSLDGLAGAKNIQYF. DNA of the CDR3: TGTGCCAGCAGCTTAGATGGGCTAGCGGGAGCCAAAAACATTCAGTACTTC.

This clonotype was counted ten times or more. In DNA, the CDR3 is TGTGCCAGCAGTGAATTCCAATCCGGGGCCAACGTCCTGACTTTC. Protein product: CASSEFQSGANVLTF. The chain uses TRBV25-1 and TRBJ2-6; D is undetermined. Looked up from germline, CDR1 is MGHDK and CDR2 is SYGVNS. The CDR3 runs to 15 residues. V shed 1 base and J shed 4 bases, with 8 bases lying between them.

The chain couples TRBV19 to TRBJ2-1; D is perhaps TRBD2 (6 bases). Germline V gene lookup returns CDR1 LNHDA and CDR2 SQIVND (reference sequence). The CDR3 has 17 amino acids. V gave up 3 bases and J gave up 0 bases, with 15 bases separating them. The CDR3 DNA follows: TGTGCCAGTAGTATCGTTTCGGGGGAATACTCCTACAATGAGCAGTTCTTC. Encoded protein: CASSIVSGEYSYNEQFF.

The chain carries TRBV29-1 and TRBJ2-7; 9 bases line up with TRBD1. After removal of 6 bases from V and 2 bases from J, the junction contained 8 bases not matched to a gene. The CDR3 contains 14 residues. Germline V CDR1 and CDR2: SQVTM, ANQGSEA. CDR3 sequence: CSVGARDRAYEQYF. The CDR3 nucleotides read TGCAGCGTGGGGGCCCGGGACAGGGCCTACGAGCAGTACTTC.

Many counts were recorded for this clonotype. The chain has TRBV5-1 and TRBJ2-5; perhaps TRBD1 as D (5 bases). Trimming removed 0 bases from V and 2 bases from J, with 14 bases in between. The length of the CDR3 is 16 residues. Germline CDR1 SGHRS, CDR2 YFSETQ. The CDR3 DNA reads TGCGCCAGCAGCTTGGATACGTGGGGCCGGCAAGAGACCCAGTACTTC. Translating it yields CASSLDTWGRQETQYF. The whole variable domain, remainder taken from reference TRBV5-1 and TRBJ2-5, is KAGVTQTPRYLIKTRGQQVTLSCSPISGHRSVSWYQQTPGQGLQFLFEYFSETQRNKGNFPGRFSGRQFSNSRSEMNVSTLELGDSALYLCASSLDTWGRQETQYFGPGTRLLVL.

Only a few counts were recorded for this clonotype. The chain carries TRBV7-2 and TRBJ2-1, with D possibly TRBD1 on 5 matching bases. Germline V gene data show CDR1 as SGHTA and CDR2 as FQGNSA. Trimming left V 1 base short and J 1 base short, with 14 bases between. The CDR3 has 17 amino acids. CDR3 amino acids: CASSLDLATASYNEQFF. The CDR3 nucleotides read TGTGCCAGCAGCTTAGATCTCGCGACAGCATCCTACAATGAGCAGTTCTTC.

This clonotype was seen at least ten times. The CDR3, as DNA: TGTGCCAGCAGCGGGAGACAGGGTGGCGACACTGAAGCTTTCTTT. Protein product: CASSGRQGGDTEAFF. The chain is built from TRBV5-6 and TRBJ1-1; 7 bases agree with TRBD1. V gave up 4 bases and J gave up 3 bases; unmatched junction bases: 9. This CDR3 has 15 residues. From germline, CDR1 is SGHDT and CDR2 YYEEEE.

About this clonotype: A much larger clone lies a single base off, so this may be a read error. Written as DNA, the CDR3 is TGTGCCGGCAGCCCCGGGACACGAACTGAAGCTTTCTTT. Translating it yields CAGSPGTRTEAFF. The V call is TRBV7-8, the J call TRBJ1-1; tentatively, D is TRBD1 (6 bases). The CDR3 is made up of 13 amino acids. Germline CDR1 is SGHVS and CDR2 is FQNEAQ.

This clonotype was seen at least ten times. This chain joins TRBV11-2 and TRBJ2-7; D may be TRBD1 or TRBD2 (5 bases each). Trimming left V 0 bases short and J 3 bases short, with 12 bases between. The length of the CDR3 is 15 residues. Germline-derived CDR1 and CDR2 are SGHAT and FQNNGV. CDR3 residues: CASSLEHGTSYEQYF. In nucleotides, the CDR3 is TGTGCCAGCAGCTTAGAGCACGGGACGAGCTACGAGCAGTACTTC.

This clonotype has ten or more counts. The V call is TRBV29-1, the J call TRBJ2-7, with TRBD1 matching over 11 bases. J lost 4 bases, V lost 6 bases, and 11 bases had no gene match. The CDR3 runs 15 residues. Germline V gene lookup returns CDR1 SQVTM and CDR2 ANQGSEA. The CDR3 spells CSVGGPGQGGYEQYF. CDR3 in DNA: TGCAGCGTCGGAGGGCCGGGACAGGGGGGATACGAGCAGTACTTC.

This clonotype came up many times. The V call is TRBV28, the J call TRBJ2-2; 9 nucleotides match TRBD1. The germline V gene encodes CDR1 MDHEN and CDR2 SYDVKM. Losses at the gene ends were 5 bases for V and 5 bases for J; bases not matched to a gene: 6. The CDR3 is 15 residues long. The CDR3: CASSAPGQGTGELFF. The CDR3 coding sequence is TGTGCCAGCAGTGCTCCCGGACAGGGGACCGGGGAGCTGTTTTTT.

The chain links TRBV20-1 to TRBJ2-7; maybe TRBD2 (6 bases). Germline V CDR1 and CDR2: DFQATT, SNEGSKA (reference sequence). This CDR3 spans 13 amino acids. The V end was cut by 7 bases, the J end by 0 bases, with 13 bases between. CDR3 region: CSVVDGSSYEQYF. The CDR3 DNA reads as TGCAGTGTAGTGGACGGGAGCTCCTACGAGCAGTACTTC.

This clonotype was picked up a small number of times. The chain carries TRBV20-1 and TRBJ2-1; TRBD1 matches 12 bases. V shed 0 bases and J 8 bases; nucleotides not matched to a gene: 8. Per the germline V gene, CDR1 is DFQATT and CDR2 is SNEGSKA (reference sequence). The CDR3 has 16 amino acids. The CDR3 coding sequence is TGCAGTGCTAGAGACCCTAGGGGGACAGGGGGCCATGAGCAGTTCTTC. It specifies CSARDPRGTGGHEQFF.

Note on this clonotype: Being one base from a much bigger clone, this may be a read error. No conserved phenylalanine or tryptophan is present at the end of the CDR3, so a read error is the likely explanation. V is TRBV12-3 or TRBV12-4 and J is TRBJ1-5, with TRBD1 matching over 8 bases. J gave up 0 bases and V 7 bases, and 5 bases lay outside the gene matches. The CDR3 is made up of 15 amino acids. This CDR3 reads CASTADRVSNQPQHS. The CDR3 nucleotides are TGTGCCAGCACCGCGGACAGGGTTAGCAATCAGCCCCAGCATTCT.

The chain employs TRBV7-9 and TRBJ2-7; the D gene is possibly TRBD2 (6 bases). V was cut by 8 bases and J by 5 bases, with 19 bases left in between. The germline V gene encodes CDR1 SEHNR and CDR2 FQNEAQ (reference sequence). This CDR3 is built from 14 residues. CDR3 amino acids: CASGHRRVGNEQYF. As DNA, the CDR3 is TGTGCCAGCGGGCATAGGAGGGTTGGGAACGAGCAGTACTTC. The full variable domain, its missing parts supplied by reference TRBV7-9 and TRBJ2-7, is DTGVSQNPRHKITKRGQNVTFRCDPISEHNRLYWYRQTLGQGPEFLTYFQNEAQLEKSRLLSDRFSAERPKGSFSTLEIQRTEQGDSAMYLCASGHRRVGNEQYFGPGTRLTVT.

This clonotype was observed a handful of times. This rearrangement joins TRBV7-9 to TRBJ1-3, with a possible D match to TRBD1 (5 bases). V was clipped by 0 bases and J by 0 bases, with 9 bases between them. From germline, CDR1 is SEHNR and CDR2 FQNEAQ (reference sequence). This CDR3 is 16 amino acids long. The CDR3 region is CASSLALGGSGNTIYF. The DNA for the CDR3 is TGTGCCAGCAGCTTAGCGCTGGGGGGCTCTGGAAACACCATATATTTT.

This clonotype was found many times. The chain carries TRBV5-1 and TRBJ2-1; TRBD2 is a possible D gene (6 bases). This CDR3 contains 15 residues. The germline CDR1 and CDR2 sequences are SGHRS and YFSETQ. V lost 4 bases to trimming and J lost 6 bases, with 17 bases between them. The chain's CDR3 is CASSPWWGGANEQFF. CDR3 bases: TGCGCCAGCAGCCCCTGGTGGGGCGGGGCCAATGAGCAGTTCTTC.

This chain connects TRBV5-5 to TRBJ1-1; no firm D call. CDR3 length: 15 residues. V lost 4 bases and J lost 1, with 14 bases in between. The germline V gene has CDR1 SGHKS and CDR2 YYEKEE (reference sequence). CDR3 amino acids: CASSLWPWGNTEAFF. The DNA for the CDR3 is TGTGCCAGCAGCCTGTGGCCCTGGGGGAACACTGAAGCTTTCTTT.

The chain recombines TRBV5-8 with TRBJ1-2; D remains unclear. In germline, CDR1 is SGHTS, CDR2 YDEGEE. The CDR3 runs to 13 residues. With 4 bases removed from V and 7 bases from J, the gap between germline ends came to 14 bases. DNA for the CDR3: TGTGCCAGCAGCATACAAGGAGTCAGTGGCTACACCTTC. Translation: CASSIQGVSGYTF. The full variable domain, rest sourced from reference TRBV5-8 and TRBJ1-2, is EAGVTQSPTHLIKTRGQQATLRCSPISGHTSVYWYQQALGLGLQFLLWYDEGEERNRGNFPPRFSGRQFPNYSSELNVNALELEDSALYLCASSIQGVSGYTFGSGTRLTVV.